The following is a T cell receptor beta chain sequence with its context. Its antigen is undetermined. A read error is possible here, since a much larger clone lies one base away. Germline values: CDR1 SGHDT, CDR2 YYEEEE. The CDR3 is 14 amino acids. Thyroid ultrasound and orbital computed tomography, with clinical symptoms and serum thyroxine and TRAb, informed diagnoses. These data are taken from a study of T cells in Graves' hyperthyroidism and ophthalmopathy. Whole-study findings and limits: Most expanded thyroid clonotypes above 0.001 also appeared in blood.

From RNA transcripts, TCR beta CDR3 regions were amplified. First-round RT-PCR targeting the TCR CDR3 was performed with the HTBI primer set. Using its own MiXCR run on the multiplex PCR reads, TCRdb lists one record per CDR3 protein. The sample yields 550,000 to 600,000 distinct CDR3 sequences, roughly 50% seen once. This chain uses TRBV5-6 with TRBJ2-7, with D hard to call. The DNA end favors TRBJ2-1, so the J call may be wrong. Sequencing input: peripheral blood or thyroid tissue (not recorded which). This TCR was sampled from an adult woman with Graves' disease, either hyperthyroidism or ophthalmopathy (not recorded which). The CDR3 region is CASSSGLGLGEQFF. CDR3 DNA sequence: TGTGCCAGCAGCTCGGGTCTCGGGTTAGGGGAGCAGTTCTTC.